This TCR beta chain comes out of a study of T-cell reconstitution after alpha-beta-depleted transplantation in children. Study findings and constraints: One year after transplant, T-cell counts and diversity came mostly from newly produced T cells. Several hundred expanded graft clones reportedly gave rise to the alpha-beta T cells present about two months after transplant. After transplant, high TCRbeta diversity at day 60 in some patients arose from surviving recipient T cells and thymic progenitors.

The TCRbeta library was prepared with unique molecular identifiers. TCRdb processed the PCR reads anew with MiXCR; each CDR3 protein has one entry. The sample includes around 300,000 distinct CDR3 sequences, 10% of them seen just once. Worth noting for this clonotype: As yet, its antigen is unknown.

The CDR3 contains 14 residues. Trimming shortened V by 3 bases and J by 3 bases, and 12 bases separated the two germline ends. The germline V gene has CDR1 MNHEY and CDR2 SMNVEV (reference sequence). The sample here was PBMCs, taken before TCRalphabeta/CD19-depleted stem cell transplant. The TCR originated in a boy younger than two with acute myeloid leukemia, due to receive a stem cell transplant. V usage is TRBV27 and J usage is TRBJ2-7; D possibly corresponds to TRBD2 (5 bases). The DNA for the CDR3 is TGTGCCAGCAGTTTTTCCGGGAAGAACTACGAGCAGTACTTC. Protein: CASSFSGKNYEQYF.